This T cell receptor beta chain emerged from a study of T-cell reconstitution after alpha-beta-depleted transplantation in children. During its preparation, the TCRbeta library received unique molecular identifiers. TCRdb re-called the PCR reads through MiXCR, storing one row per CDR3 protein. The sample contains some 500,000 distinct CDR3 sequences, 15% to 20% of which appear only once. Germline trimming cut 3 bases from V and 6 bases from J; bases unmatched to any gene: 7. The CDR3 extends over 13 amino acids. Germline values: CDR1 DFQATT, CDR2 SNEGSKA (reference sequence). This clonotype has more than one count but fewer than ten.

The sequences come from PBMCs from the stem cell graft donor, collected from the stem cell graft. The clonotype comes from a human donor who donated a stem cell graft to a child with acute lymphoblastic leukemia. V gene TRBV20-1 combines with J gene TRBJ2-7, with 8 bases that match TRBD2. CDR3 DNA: TGCAGTGCTAGGCCACTAGCGGCAGGCGAGCAGTACTTC. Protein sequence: CSARPLAAGEQYF.